Here is one T cell receptor beta chain with its context. Amplification targeted TCR beta CDR3 regions from RNA transcripts. TCR CDR3 regions were first amplified by RT-PCR with HTBI primers. TCRdb ran MiXCR on the multiplex PCR reads and lists one entry per CDR3 protein. The top ten hold under 65% of the sample, which has some 210,000 distinct CDR3 sequences, more than 15% seen once. From germline, CDR1 is SEHNR and CDR2 FQNEAQ (reference sequence). The CDR3 consists of 12 residues. Trimming cost V 5 bases and J 8 bases, with 11 bases left between them. The data stem from a study of T cells in Graves' hyperthyroidism and ophthalmopathy.

The sample consisted of blood. This clonotype was sampled from a man in his fifties with Graves' hyperthyroidism. The chain carries TRBV7-9 and TRBJ2-3, with D uncertain. The CDR3 loop reads CASSPYSGTQYF. DNA of the CDR3: TGTGCCAGCAGCCCGTACTCAGGTACGCAGTATTTT. Supplemented by reference TRBV7-9 and TRBJ2-3, the full variable domain reads DTGVSQNPRHKITKRGQNVTFRCDPISEHNRLYWYRQTLGQGPEFLTYFQNEAQLEKSRLLSDRFSAERPKGSFSTLEIQRTEQGDSAMYLCASSPYSGTQYFGPGTRLTVL.